The 27 T cell receptor beta chains in this list originate from one sample, sequenced in a study of control samples from healthy donors and cancer patients. TCRdb's copy holds only in-frame clones and misses some; the assay was immunoSEQ multiplex PCR. The sample has about 130,000 clones; about 90% are singletons. The sample consisted of blood. Source of these receptors: a man between 18 and 35 years old in good health.

CDR3 coding DNA: TGTGCCAGCAGCTTGCTCCCCCAACGGGTGGTGAACGAGCAGTACTTC. It encodes CASSLLPQRVVNEQYF. V and J are TRBV11-2 and TRBJ2-7; the D is unclear. The CDR3 length is 16 residues. Trimming took 3 bases from V and 5 from J, leaving 20 bases between them. Germline V gene lookup returns CDR1 SGHAT and CDR2 FQNNGV.

This clone was seen a single time. The chain has TRBV7-9 and TRBJ2-1, with TRBD2 matching 14 bases. Germline CDR1 and CDR2: SEHNR and FQNEAQ (reference sequence). There are 16 residues in the CDR3. V shed 0 bases, J shed 10 bases, and the junction held 5 bases outside the gene matches. This CDR3 reads CASSLAGLAGAGEQFF. DNA for the CDR3: TGTGCCAGCAGCTTAGCGGGACTAGCGGGAGCGGGGGAGCAGTTCTTC.

In this sample, this clone turned up a few times. The chain joins TRBV5-1 to TRBJ1-1; D ambiguous. There are 15 residues in the CDR3. Trimming took 1 base from V and 0 from J, leaving 10 bases between them. Germline CDR1 SGHRS, CDR2 YFSETQ. This CDR3 reads CASSLSSNMNTEAFF. CDR3 nucleotide sequence: TGCGCCAGCAGCTTGTCTTCAAATATGAACACTGAAGCTTTCTTT. The full variable domain, rest sourced from reference TRBV5-1 and TRBJ1-1, is KAGVTQTPRYLIKTRGQQVTLSCSPISGHRSVSWYQQTPGQGLQFLFEYFSETQRNKGNFPGRFSGRQFSNSRSEMNVSTLELGDSALYLCASSLSSNMNTEAFFGQGTRLTVV.

V and J are TRBV5-1 and TRBJ2-7; D possibly corresponds to TRBD2 (7 bases). The CDR3 consists of 13 residues. V lost 4 bases to trimming and J lost 6 bases, with 14 bases between them. Germline V gene lookup returns CDR1 SGHRS and CDR2 YFSETQ. The CDR3 sequence is CASSPVGGAEQYF. The CDR3 nucleotides are TGCGCCAGCAGCCCCGTGGGGGGGGCCGAGCAGTACTTC.

The chain carries TRBV5-5 and TRBJ2-7, with a weak D call TRBD2 (5 bases). The CDR3 contains 16 residues. The V gene lost 6 bases and the J gene lost 0 bases, with 19 bases spanning the gap. The V gene's germline CDR1 is SGHKS and CDR2 YYEKEE (reference sequence). CDR3 sequence reads: CASIPDRQDYSYEQYF. CDR3 DNA sequence: TGTGCCAGCATCCCGGACCGACAAGACTACTCCTACGAGCAGTACTTC.

CDR3: CASSDSGENTEAFF. Written as DNA, the CDR3 is TGTGCCAGCAGTGACTCCGGGGAGAACACTGAAGCTTTCTTT. The genes are TRBV6-4 and TRBJ1-1; D unclear. The CDR3 consists of 14 residues. The V end lost 0 bases, the J end lost 1 base, and 6 bases lay between the germline ends. CDR1 is MRHNA, CDR2 SNTAGT, per germline.

This chain links TRBV28 with TRBJ2-5; D gene ambiguous. Germline assignment: CDR1 MDHEN and CDR2 SYDVKM. Trimming left V 6 bases short and J 1 base short, with 12 bases between. This CDR3 has 14 residues. Written as DNA, the CDR3 is TGTGCCAGCAGAGCCCCACAGACCCAAGAGACCCAGTACTTC. The encoded protein is CASRAPQTQETQYF.

The genes are TRBV28 and TRBJ1-2, with unresolved D. The V gene lost 11 bases and the J gene lost 2 bases, with 15 bases spanning the gap. Germline CDR1 is MDHEN and CDR2 is SYDVKM. The CDR3 length is 13 residues. This chain's CDR3 is CAGRETKNYGYTF. CDR3 nucleotides: TGTGCCGGCCGAGAGACGAAGAACTATGGCTACACCTTC.

The rearrangement uses TRBV6-5 and TRBJ1-3; D not certain. The V end lost 10 bases, the J end lost 4 bases, and 11 bases lay between the germline ends. The CDR3 extends over 12 amino acids. The germline CDR1 and CDR2 sequences are MNHEY and SVGAGI. CDR3 loop: CATVTGGNTIYF. The CDR3 DNA reads as TGTGCCACAGTGACTGGCGGAAACACCATATATTTT.

As to this clone: The sample has other DNA sequences that encode this CDR3 too. The chain joins TRBV11-3 to TRBJ2-1, with D perhaps TRBD1 or TRBD2 (6 bases each). The CDR3 is made up of 13 amino acids. The germline V gene encodes CDR1 SGHNT and CDR2 YENEEA. V was trimmed by 1 base and J by 7 bases, leaving 8 bases between them. CDR3 residues: CASSLGGANEQFF. CDR3 nucleotide sequence: TGTGCCAGCAGCTTAGGGGGGGCGAATGAGCAGTTCTTC.

This clone was seen only a few times. The chain is built from TRBV27 and TRBJ1-5; a possible D gene is TRBD1 (5 bases). Looked up from germline, CDR1 is MNHEY and CDR2 is SMNVEV (reference sequence). V dropped 6 bases and J dropped 5 bases, with 14 bases sitting between them. This CDR3 region has 14 residues. The CDR3 loop is CASSPTRGDQPQHF. CDR3 nucleotide sequence: TGTGCCAGCAGCCCCACCCGGGGGGATCAGCCCCAGCATTTT.

The CDR3 DNA is TGCGCCAGCAGCTTGGAGGACAGGGTTGGGTCCGAGCAGTACTTC. Protein sequence: CASSLEDRVGSEQYF. V is TRBV5-1 and J is TRBJ2-7; 8 positions match TRBD1. The CDR3 consists of 15 residues. Per germline, CDR1 SGHRS and CDR2 YFSETQ. Unmatched junction bases numbered 8, after V lost 0 bases and J lost 6 bases.

The chain is built from TRBV28 and TRBJ1-6; tentative D call: TRBD1 (5 bases). Trimming shortened V by 5 bases and J by 7 bases, and 15 bases separated the two germline ends. There are 15 residues in the CDR3. Germline loops: CDR1 MDHEN, CDR2 SYDVKM. The CDR3 is CASSGPGSRNSPLHF. In nucleotides, the CDR3 is TGTGCCAGCAGTGGCCCAGGGTCTAGGAATTCACCCCTCCACTTT. The full variable domain, rest sourced from reference TRBV28 and TRBJ1-6, is DVKVTQSSRYLVKRTGEKVFLECVQDMDHENMFWYRQDPGLGLRLIYFSYDVKMKEKGDIPEGYSVSREKKERFSLILESASTNQTSMYLCASSGPGSRNSPLHFGNGTRLTVT.

The V and J genes are TRBV24-1 and TRBJ2-3, with 7 bases aligning to TRBD1. The CDR3 runs 16 residues. Germline values: CDR1 KGHDR, CDR2 SFDVKD. V lost 2 bases and J lost 0; bases outside the gene matches: 4. The CDR3 bases are TGTGCCACCAGTGATTCCTACAGGGGAAGCACAGATACGCAGTATTTT. It codes for CATSDSYRGSTDTQYF.

This clone was seen only a few times. The rearrangement links TRBV21-1 to TRBJ1-4; the table's TRBD1 call for D was not verified on the DNA. TRBV21-1 is a pseudogene locus. The CDR3 runs 16 residues. The CDR3 bases are TGTGCCAGACCGGGACAGCACCTTCGGGGTAATGAAAAACTGTTTTTT. Its protein is CARPGQHLRGNEKLFF.

The rearrangement joins TRBV7-2 to TRBJ2-5; D is undetermined. V was trimmed by 1 base and J by 4 bases, leaving 10 bases between them. CDR1 is SGHTA, CDR2 FQGNSA, per germline. CDR3 length: 14 amino acids. CDR3 loop: CASSLEHSVETQYF. For the CDR3, the DNA is TGTGCCAGCAGCTTAGAACACAGTGTAGAGACCCAGTACTTC.

The rearrangement links TRBV4-2 to TRBJ2-1; 8 bases map to TRBD1. The CDR3 consists of 17 residues. Per germline, CDR1 LGHNA and CDR2 YNFKEQ. Losses at the gene ends were 0 bases for V and 12 bases for J; bases not matched to a gene: 16. The DNA of the CDR3 is TGTGCCAGCAGCCAAGATCGCGCAGGGGGCATTCATTGGGGGCAGTTCTTC. It specifies CASSQDRAGGIHWGQFF.

This chain connects TRBV7-8 to TRBJ2-7; TRBD2 agrees at 9 bases. The CDR3 covers 16 residues. CDR1 is SGHVS, CDR2 FQNEAQ, per germline. The J segment lost 4 bases and the V segment lost 3 bases, leaving 10 bases of the junction unmatched. The DNA of the CDR3 is TGTGCCAGCAGCTTGGGCGGGAGGGCCTCCACTTACGAGCAGTACTTC. Its protein is CASSLGGRASTYEQYF.

Of note for this clone: Other nucleotide sequences in the sample specify the same CDR3. The rearrangement uses TRBV5-1 and TRBJ2-5; possibly TRBD1 or TRBD2 for D (5 bases each). Trimming stripped 5 bases from V and 5 bases from J, with 19 bases between. Germline values: CDR1 SGHRS, CDR2 YFSETQ. The CDR3 has 15 amino acids. In DNA, the CDR3 is TGCGCCAGCAGTTCTCAGGGTCGGGGCGGGGAGACCCAGTACTTC. It translates to CASSSQGRGGETQYF.

V and J are TRBV13 and TRBJ2-2; 12 bases fit TRBD2. From germline, CDR1 is PRHDT and CDR2 FYEKMQ (reference sequence). This CDR3 is 18 amino acids long. Germline trimming cut 5 bases from V and 4 bases from J; bases unmatched to any gene: 11. CDR3 sequence reads: CASSLRRLAGVGTGELFF. CDR3 nucleotides: TGTGCCAGCAGCCTCCGACGACTAGCGGGAGTGGGCACCGGGGAGCTGTTTTTT. Supplemented by reference TRBV13 and TRBJ2-2, the full variable domain reads AAGVIQSPRHLIKEKRETATLKCYPIPRHDTVYWYQQGPGQDPQFLISFYEKMQSDKGSIPDRFSAQQFSDYHSELNMSSLELGDSALYFCASSLRRLAGVGTGELFFGEGSRLTVL.

The chain links TRBV15 to TRBJ2-2; perhaps TRBD1 as D (5 bases). This CDR3 is 15 amino acids long. The germline CDR1 and CDR2 sequences are LNHNV and YYDKDF (reference sequence). V was shortened by 3 bases and J by 0 bases, with 8 bases between the two germline ends. The CDR3 protein is CATSRTASNTGELFF. CDR3 DNA: TGTGCCACCAGCAGGACAGCCTCGAACACCGGGGAGCTGTTTTTT. The full variable domain, with the rest looked up from reference TRBV15 and TRBJ2-2, is DAMVIQNPRYQVTQFGKPVTLSCSQTLNHNVMYWYQQKSSQAPKLLFHYYDKDFNNEADTPDNFQSRRPNTSFCFLDIRSPGLGDTAMYLCATSRTASNTGELFFGEGSRLTVL.

V gene TRBV6-1 combines with J gene TRBJ1-1, with a weak D call TRBD1 (6 bases). This CDR3 region has 13 residues. From germline, CDR1 is MNHNS and CDR2 SASEGT. V dropped 2 bases and J dropped 6 bases, with 10 bases sitting between them. The CDR3 bases are TGTGCCAGCAGTGAAACAGGGTCAGCTGAAGCTTTCTTT. Protein: CASSETGSAEAFF.

J is TRBJ2-1 and V is TRBV19; tentatively, D is TRBD1 or TRBD2 (5 bases each). Germline V gives CDR1 LNHDA, CDR2 SQIVND (reference sequence). This CDR3 contains 14 residues. The V end lost 4 bases, the J end lost 14 bases, and 21 bases lay between the germline ends. CDR3: CASSSPGPVNLKFF. In DNA form, the CDR3 reads TGTGCCAGTAGTAGTCCGGGGCCAGTGAATTTGAAGTTCTTC.

The gene calls are TRBV20-1 and TRBJ2-7; D possibly uses TRBD1 or TRBD2 (6 bases each). Between the trimmed V and J ends, which lost 6 bases and 6 bases, there was a span of 12 bases. Germline V lookup: CDR1 DFQATT, CDR2 SNEGSKA (reference sequence). The CDR3 has 11 residues. The DNA for the CDR3 is TGCAGTGCGCCCTGGGGGGCCGAGCAGTACTTC. Translating gives CSAPWGAEQYF.

The chain carries TRBV11-2 and TRBJ2-7, with no clear D. The V end lost 4 bases, the J end lost 3 bases, and 4 bases lay between the germline ends. There are 11 residues in the CDR3. Germline CDR1 SGHAT, CDR2 FQNNGV. The DNA of the CDR3 is TGTGCCAGCAGCTCCAACTACGAGCAGTACTTC. Protein sequence: CASSSNYEQYF.

The rearrangement links TRBV20-1 to TRBJ2-3; 16 bases line up with TRBD2. This CDR3 is 16 amino acids long. Per germline, CDR1 DFQATT and CDR2 SNEGSKA (reference sequence). Trimming cost V 3 bases and J 11 bases; bases outside gene matches: 11. This CDR3 is CSASPGLAGGLVGQYF. DNA for the CDR3: TGCAGTGCTAGTCCGGGACTAGCGGGAGGGCTGGTGGGGCAGTATTTT.

This rearrangement joins TRBV28 to TRBJ1-5; 10 bases are shared with TRBD1. The CDR3 runs 15 residues. The ends lost 6 bases at V and 4 bases at J; junction bases unmatched: 6. CDR1 is MDHEN, CDR2 SYDVKM, per germline. The CDR3 sequence is CASSSGTGENQPQHF. Written as DNA, the CDR3 is TGTGCCAGCAGCTCCGGGACAGGGGAAAATCAGCCCCAGCATTTT.